What follows is one T cell receptor (beta chain) and its context. Its target antigen remains unknown. Base quality data are lacking; no much larger clone is found one base away. This record belongs to a study of Ad26.COV2.S vaccination and SARS-CoV-2 variants listed by TCRdb under 2021. Background on the whole study: Vaccine-arm donors were drawn from COV1001, a multicentre, randomized, double-blind, placebo-controlled phase I-IIa trial of Ad26.COV2.S in healthy adults. Ad26.COV2.S was administered intramuscularly at 5 x 10^10 or 1 x 10^11 viral particles, either as a single shot or as two shots given 56 days apart. TCRbeta repertoire sequencing served as the tool for gauging how specific and how broad the SARS-CoV-2-reactive T cell receptors were following Ad26.COV2.S vaccination. The TCR-sequenced set comprised roughly 30 samples: some 20 Ad26.COV2.S vaccine recipients, 5 placebo recipients and 8 SARS-CoV-2 convalescent individuals. Trial participants were randomized into five groups of five: low-dose or high-dose Ad26.COV2.S given once or twice, or placebo on both occasions. Blinding of investigators to trial group allocation was maintained during experiments and outcome assessment. Overall study outcomes, separate from this receptor: The study was not powered for comparison of responses between vaccine doses or regimens. The authors noted that total T cell responses may have been underestimated by the TCR breadth and depth analyses. After vaccination, substantial breadth of spike-specific CD8+ and CD4+ T cell responses was reported. Comparable non-spike TCR breadth was observed between vaccine and placebo recipients, consistent with only spike being contained in the vaccine. Spike-specific TCR breadth was higher in Ad26.COV2.S recipients than in placebo recipients (P = 0.0014).

The immunoSEQ Assay was used to sequence TCRbeta CDR3 regions. After extraction, genomic DNA underwent amplification by bias-controlled multiplex PCR, followed by high-throughput sequencing. As for how the authors treated the data: To quantify the absolute abundance of each unique TCRbeta CDR3 region, sequences were collapsed and filtered. T cell fraction was estimated by normalizing TCRbeta template counts to usable DNA, which was measured by amplifying reference genes present in all nucleated cells. Repertoire TCRs were annotated as SARS-CoV-2-specific by exact matching of V gene, CDR3 amino acid sequence and J gene to a known reactive TCR set. MIRA supplied the reference SARS-CoV-2 TCR set, which was filtered for enrichment in COVID-19-positive ImmuneCODE repertoires so that public or cross-reactive TCRs were removed. Using the MIRA antigens, annotated TCRs were further analysed by specific ORF or by position within an ORF. Breadth was defined as the number of annotated unique rearrangements divided by the total number of unique productive rearrangements, and depth was defined as the summed frequency of the annotated unique rearrangements. TCR breadth was compared between groups using two-sided Wilcoxon rank-sum tests. Imported from immuneACCESS, the table was reduced by TCRdb to in-frame sequences with V and J called. These copies leave out some clones; in studies compared against another copy, an unresolved V gene accounts for under half, and the cause of the remainder is not known. From that table come the V and J calls and clone size; the DNA was used to work out D and trimming. The table for this sample lists 250,000 or so clones; around 90% of them were counted only once. The ten largest clones represent under 3% of the sample.

The CDR3 spans 11 residues, from the cysteine through the phenylalanine. Only the CDR3 DNA is retained, 33 bases long and in frame from the first base. In the germline V gene, CDR1 corresponds to SGHRS and CDR2 to YFSETQ. The junction carries 4 bases between V and J, which are trimmed by 0 bases and 6 bases respectively. The treatment or condition label of this sample denotes: around 19 received Ad26.COV2.S at low or high dose, single or two shots; about 5 received placebo; per-sample allocation not given. For vaccine and placebo recipients, the sequenced repertoires came from samples collected on day 63 after the first injection. Between 29 July and 7 August 2020, Cohort 1b enrolled 25 adults aged 18-55 years at one site in Boston, USA. Ad26.COV2.S was a replication-incompetent adenovirus type 26 vector expressing a prefusion-stabilized SARS-CoV-2 spike protein from the original Wuhan strain.

The clonotype originates from a person aged 18-65 years who received the Ad26.COV2.S COVID-19 vaccine or a placebo. The rearranged chain carries TRBV5-1 and TRBJ2-7; no D segment can be confidently identified. The sample was peripheral blood, taken in a trial of Ad26.COV2.S vaccine versus placebo. The nucleotide sequence reads TGCGCCAGCAGCTTGGACCTCGAGCAGTACTTC. Its protein is CASSLDLEQYF.